This T cell receptor beta chain was sequenced during a study of blood T cell repertoires in COVID-19. Looking at the study overall: Material from acute and convalescent COVID-19 was sourced from the United States, Italy and Spain. The analysed material was cDNA or gDNA that came from T cells, B-cell-depleted T cells, or PBMCs.

CDR1 is SGHDT and CDR2 is YYEEEE in the germline V gene. V lost 0 bases and J lost 2, with 12 bases in between. This CDR3 has 15 residues. Authors' processing steps: Amplification of reference gene primers was used by the study to estimate nucleated cell counts. Data came from immunoSEQ multiplex PCR; TCRdb stores just in-frame clones and leaves some out. That table gives V, J and clone size, and the DNA gave D and trimming. Here the sample spans about 480,000 clones, around 89% being singletons. V usage is TRBV5-6 and J usage is TRBJ2-7; the D gene is possibly TRBD1 (5 bases). The sample taken for sequencing was peripheral blood. The receptor was isolated from a woman in her thirties with acute or convalescent COVID-19. CDR3 amino acids: CASSLVGDSPYEQYF. The CDR3 DNA sequence: TGTGCCAGCAGCTTGGTTGGAGACAGCCCCTACGAGCAGTACTTC. The full variable domain, rest sourced from reference TRBV5-6 and TRBJ2-7, is DAGVTQSPTHLIKTRGQQVTLRCSPKSGHDTVSWYQQALGQGPQFIFQYYEEEERQRGNFPDRFSGHQFPNYSSELNVNALLLGDSALYLCASSLVGDSPYEQYFGPGTRLTVT.